These 10 T cell receptor beta chains were all obtained from the same sample, sequenced in a study of T cell changes during pregnancy in multiple sclerosis. Some clones are missing from TCRdb's copy, which holds only in-frame ones; the method was immunoSEQ multiplex PCR. The repertoire consists of around 52,000 clones, with 85% to 90% occurring once and the leading ten covering approximately 5%. Specimen: peripheral blood from another person, used as feeder cells. The source of these receptors is a human donor whose cells served as feeder cells for cultures in a pregnancy study.

This clone was seen a single time. The chain joins TRBV19 to TRBJ2-1; 13 bases match TRBD2. The trim removed 6 bases at V and 9 bases at J, leaving 14 bases unmatched. The CDR3 sequence is 17 residues long. From germline, CDR1 is LNHDA and CDR2 SQIVND (reference sequence). The CDR3 loop reads CASRQRLAGGSRSEQFF. DNA for the CDR3: TGTGCCAGTAGACAAAGACTAGCGGGGGGAAGCCGTAGTGAGCAGTTCTTC.

The chain combines TRBV18 with TRBJ1-5, with D possibly being TRBD1 (6 bases). V was trimmed by 5 bases and J by 9 bases, leaving 17 bases between them. Germline CDR1 and CDR2: KGHSH and LQKENI. The CDR3 has 14 residues. CDR3 nucleotide sequence: TGTGCCAGCTCAGTTCGGGACACCCAGGGGCCCCAGCATTTT. Translation: CASSVRDTQGPQHF.

The chain is built from TRBV19 and TRBJ2-5, with 12 bases matching TRBD1. V lost 7 bases, J lost 5 bases, and 8 bases stayed unmatched. The germline CDR1 and CDR2 sequences are LNHDA and SQIVND (reference sequence). The CDR3 is made up of 15 amino acids. CDR3 nucleotides: TGTGCCAGTAACCCTGGGACAGGGGGCTTCGAGACCCAGTACTTC. Translation: CASNPGTGGFETQYF.

The CDR3 loop reads CASSEQGGANSPLHF. The CDR3 DNA reads as TGTGCCAGCAGCGAACAGGGGGGGGCTAATTCACCCCTCCACTTT. This chain joins TRBV7-8 and TRBJ1-6; TRBD1 agrees at 8 bases. Germline V gene sequence: CDR1 SGHVS, CDR2 FQNEAQ. The V and J ends lost 5 bases and 6 bases, in that order; junction bases with no gene match: 6. This CDR3 region has 15 residues.

The chain joins TRBV5-1 to TRBJ2-1; D is unclear. Per the germline V gene, CDR1 is SGHRS and CDR2 is YFSETQ. V was pared by 2 bases and J by 0 bases, with 6 bases between. The length of the CDR3 is 14 residues. The CDR3 here is CASSFSSSYNEQFF. The CDR3 coding sequence is TGCGCCAGCAGCTTCTCGAGCTCCTACAATGAGCAGTTCTTC.

This clone was seen more than once but under ten times. The genes are TRBV6-4 and TRBJ1-1; TRBD1 might be the D (6 bases). The CDR3 has 14 residues. V was clipped by 3 bases and J by 1 base, with 9 bases between them. Germline lookup yields CDR1 MRHNA and CDR2 SNTAGT. CDR3 nucleotides: TGTGCCAGCAGTGAAAGGGGGGAGAACACTGAAGCTTTCTTT. As protein: CASSERGENTEAFF.

This sequence joins TRBV28 and TRBJ1-6; 12 bases agree with TRBD1. Germline CDR1 MDHEN, CDR2 SYDVKM. The CDR3 sequence is 17 residues long. With 4 bases clipped from V and 12 bases from J, the junction kept 13 bases outside the gene matches. CDR3 coding DNA: TGTGCCAGCAGTTCTCTTCGTATTGGGGACAGGGGGCGACCCCTCCACTTT. Translating gives CASSSLRIGDRGRPLHF.

This chain uses TRBV4-1 with TRBJ1-5, with D unresolved. The CDR3 runs to 13 residues. CDR1 is MGHRA and CDR2 is YSYEKL in the germline V gene. The V gene lost 3 bases and the J gene lost 3 bases, with 6 bases spanning the gap. The CDR3 region is CASSQQDNQPQHF. In DNA, the CDR3 is TGCGCCAGCAGCCAGCAGGACAATCAGCCCCAGCATTTT.

This clone occurred once. The chain employs TRBV30 and TRBJ1-2; D may be TRBD1 (5 bases). Germline V lookup: CDR1 GTSNPN, CDR2 SVGIG (reference sequence). V was trimmed by 0 bases and J by 8 bases, leaving 25 bases between them. CDR3 length: 17 amino acids. CDR3 sequence: CAWSVQVLAGFLGGYTF. The CDR3 nucleotides are TGTGCCTGGAGTGTACAGGTGTTGGCAGGCTTTCTTGGAGGCTACACCTTC.

This sequence joins TRBV19 and TRBJ2-3; 9 bases map to TRBD2. From germline, CDR1 is LNHDA and CDR2 SQIVND (reference sequence). The CDR3 has 16 residues. V lost 5 bases to trimming and J lost 0 bases; unmatched junction nucleotides: 6. The CDR3 reads CASSAGLAISTDTQYF. CDR3 sequence (DNA): TGTGCCAGTAGTGCAGGACTAGCGATAAGCACAGATACGCAGTATTTT.